This T cell receptor (beta chain) is drawn from a study of tumor-infiltrating lymphocytes in primary liver carcinoma. Overall study: Tumor staging was T1-T3 N0M0; sizes spanned about 4.2 to 11 cm across. Each of the samples returned roughly 3.65 to 7.5 million productive TCRbeta reads (a yield similar across tissue types). Study-level results: Tumor-adjacent and tumor-blood pairs showed less overlap than tumor region pairs. Compared with blood, tumor repertoires held significantly more in their top 250 clones.

Germline V CDR1 and CDR2: MNHNS, SASEGT. The CDR3 spans 15 residues. Synthesis of TCR beta cDNA was carried out from about 0.55 ug total RNA with a constant-region primer. Three nested multiplex PCR rounds, a slightly modified ARM-PCR method, built the TCR beta libraries. With TRBV1-TRBV30 forward primers and a C-beta reverse primer, the first two PCR rounds were run for about 10 cycles each. TCRdb re-called the multiplex PCR reads through MiXCR, storing one row per CDR3 protein. The sample lists fewer than 350,000 distinct CDR3 sequences; roughly 61% were seen once. Unsorted whole blood supplied the blood RNA, and germline DNA was isolated too. Remarks on this clonotype: Its antigen is as yet unknown. A much bigger clone sits one base away, suggesting this may be a read error.

The sequenced sample was peripheral blood. This chain uses TRBV6-1 with TRBJ2-7; TRBD1 matches 10 bases. The TCR was taken from a man in his forties or fifties with primary liver carcinoma and hepatitis B virus infection. CDR3 sequence reads: CVSSGDRGHSYEQYF. CDR3 sequence (DNA): TGTGTCAGCAGTGGAGACAGGGGGCATTCCTACGAGCAGTACTTC.